The clone carrying this T cell receptor (beta chain) was detected ten times or more. Its antigen remains unknown. The entry originates in a study of CD8 T cells in ankylosing spondylitis. General study points: Reportedly, disease-linked clones are significantly enriched in ankylosing spondylitis patients' matched synovial fluid. It appeared that ankylosing spondylitis blood was characterized by a TCR beta motif of several highly homologous variants. Reactive arthritis synovial fluid and blood previously showed some of these motif variants.

TCRdb reprocessed the 5' RACE reads with MiXCR, giving one entry per CDR3 protein. The sample carries some 840,000 distinct CDR3 sequences, approximately 12% recorded once. V dropped 3 bases and J dropped 1 base, with 7 bases sitting between them. Germline V gives CDR1 SGHRS, CDR2 YFSETQ. The CDR3 length is 14 residues. Sequencing was performed on blood, either unsorted or a sorted T cell fraction (not recorded which). The chain links TRBV5-1 to TRBJ2-2; no clear D. The receptor was derived from a male donor with ankylosing spondylitis. CDR3 region: CASSYAGNTGELFF. The CDR3 DNA reads as TGCGCCAGCAGCTATGCAGGGAACACCGGGGAGCTGTTTTTT.